This is a list of T cell receptor beta chains from one sample in a study of control samples from healthy donors and cancer patients. The data were produced by immunoSEQ multiplex PCR, yet TCRdb's version contains in-frame clones alone and is incomplete. This repertoire shows tens of thousands of clones, roughly 94% found once; its top ten account for approximately 4.3%. The source material was blood. Every receptor here comes from a man between 25 and 39 years old in good health. The CDR3 runs from the conserved cysteine through the conserved F or W. A D gene is named only where the DNA matches it firmly. Clone size appears in some rows only: once, few, many, or a class for an expanded clone.

-,-,TRBV2,TRBJ2-1,CASSESSFTYNEQFF,TGTGCCAGCAGTGAATCGAGTTTTACTTACAATGAGCAGTTCTTC
-,-,TRBV12-1,TRBJ2-6,CASSFGSRLICLTGANVLTF,TGTGCCAGCAGCTTTGGCAGCAGGCTTATCTGTTTAACTGGGGCCAACGTCCTGACTTTC
-,-,TRBV28,TRBJ1-1,CASRGTWATEAFF,TGTGCCAGCAGAGGGACCTGGGCCACTGAAGCTTTCTTT
-,-,TRBV11-2,TRBJ2-1,CASSPRVGGARDEQFF,TGTGCCAGCAGTCCGAGGGTTGGGGGCGCGAGGGACGAGCAGTTCTTC
few,-,TRBV19,TRBJ1-2,CASRTGAYGYTF,TGTGCCAGTAGGACAGGCGCCTATGGCTACACCTTC
-,TRBD1,TRBV30,TRBJ1-2,CAWAQGNYGYTF,TGTGCCTGGGCACAGGGGAACTATGGCTACACCTTC
once,TRBD1,TRBV2,TRBJ1-1,CASSSGTAEAFF,TGTGCCAGCAGTTCCGGGACAGCTGAAGCTTTCTTT
-,TRBD2,TRBV7-2,TRBJ2-5,CASSSAPGAAGGETQYF,TGTGCCAGCAGCTCCGCCCCCGGTGCGGCGGGGGGAGAGACCCAGTACTTC
-,TRBD1,TRBV6-5,TRBJ2-7,CASSSRDRGYEQYF,TGTGCCAGCAGTTCCCGGGACAGGGGCTACGAGCAGTACTTC
-,-,TRBV30,TRBJ1-2,CAWSAFNRIYGYTF,TGTGCCTGGAGTGCATTTAACCGGATTTATGGCTACACCTTC
-,TRBD2,TRBV4-1,TRBJ2-5,CASSQDPFGSGSSLETQYF,TGCGCCAGCAGCCAAGACCCCTTTGGGAGCGGGAGCTCGCTAGAGACCCAGTACTTC
-,-,TRBV5-6,TRBJ2-1,CASSLWAVIWSDEQFF,TGTGCCAGCAGCTTGTGGGCAGTCATATGGTCCGATGAGCAGTTCTTC
-,-,TRBV9,TRBJ2-7,CASSVEAGRSYEQYF,TGTGCCAGCAGCGTAGAGGCAGGGCGCTCCTACGAGCAGTACTTC
-,-,TRBV12-5,TRBJ1-1,CASQNRDTEAFF,TGTGCTAGTCAAAACAGGGATACTGAAGCTTTCTTT
-,-,TRBV11-3,TRBJ2-5,CASSTSPARQETQYF,TGTGCCAGCAGCACCTCCCCTGCTCGGCAAGAGACCCAGTACTTC
-,TRBD2,TRBV6-6,TRBJ2-1,CASSPGLAGYNEQFF,TGTGCCAGCAGTCCGGGACTAGCGGGCTACAATGAGCAGTTCTTC
-,TRBD1,TRBV19,TRBJ2-7,CASSVTGEANEQYF,TGTGCCAGTAGTGTTACAGGGGAAGCAAACGAGCAGTACTTC
-,-,TRBV12-3/TRBV12-4,TRBJ2-7,CASSLSRYEQYF,TGTGCCAGCAGTTTATCTAGGTACGAGCAGTACTTC
-,-,TRBV29-1,TRBJ2-2,CSVEHSTGELFF,TGCAGCGTTGAACACTCCACCGGGGAGCTGTTTTTT
-,TRBD1,TRBV24-1,TRBJ1-5,CATRGTGGDQPQHF,TGTGCCACCAGGGGGACAGGGGGGGATCAGCCCCAGCATTTT
-,-,TRBV28,TRBJ2-5,CASSTTGPGVLETQYF,TGTGCCAGCAGCACCACCGGGCCCGGTGTTTTGGAGACCCAGTACTTC
-,-,TRBV9,TRBJ1-1,CASSVGGRVQGSRTEAFF,TGTGCCAGCAGCGTAGGGGGGAGAGTACAGGGAAGTCGCACTGAAGCTTTCTTT
-,-,TRBV9,TRBJ1-6,CASSARQPRDSPLHF,TGTGCCAGCAGCGCCCGACAGCCTAGGGATTCACCCCTCCACTTT
-,-,TRBV4-1,TRBJ1-3,CASSRFSKLSSGNTIYF,TGCGCCAGCAGCCGTTTCAGTAAACTTAGCTCTGGAAACACCATATATTTT
-,TRBD1,TRBV7-2,TRBJ2-2,CASSLTGGTGELFF,TGTGCCAGCAGCCTAACAGGGGGCACCGGGGAGCTGTTTTTT
-,-,TRBV10-1,TRBJ2-2,CASRWYSGWGGTYTGELFF,TGCGCCAGCAGGTGGTATAGCGGTTGGGGTGGGACGTACACCGGGGAGCTGTTTTTT
-,TRBD1,TRBV27,TRBJ2-2,CASRSDRTTGELFF,TGTGCCAGCAGGTCGGACAGGACCACCGGGGAGCTGTTTTTT
-,TRBD1,TRBV28,TRBJ1-1,CASSKPGTGGVWDTEAFF,TGTGCCAGCAGTAAACCGGGGACAGGGGGCGTATGGGACACTGAAGCTTTCTTT
-,-,TRBV19,TRBJ1-2,CASSITGPAGGYTF,TGTGCCAGTAGTATTACAGGGCCAGCTGGTGGCTACACCTTC
-,-,TRBV28,TRBJ1-4,CASRMDTQGEKLFF,TGTGCCAGCAGGATGGACACCCAGGGCGAAAAACTGTTTTTT
once,TRBD1,TRBV27,TRBJ2-1,CASSLRRGTGATPYNEQFF,TGTGCCAGCAGTTTAAGGAGAGGGACAGGGGCCACCCCATACAATGAGCAGTTCTTC
-,TRBD2,TRBV4-1,TRBJ2-3,CASSPHGGTSGGARDTQYF,TGCGCCAGCAGCCCCCACGGGGGGACTAGCGGGGGGGCAAGGGATACGCAGTATTTT
-,-,TRBV7-9,TRBJ2-1,CASSLVRRRAILRTIEQFF,TGTGCCAGCAGCTTAGTCAGACGTCGGGCTATTTTGCGGACGATAGAGCAGTTCTTC
-,-,TRBV5-5,TRBJ2-3,CASAGQSIDTQYF,TGTGCCAGCGCGGGACAGTCTATCGATACGCAGTATTTT
-,-,TRBV7-8,TRBJ1-5,CASSFEGRGNQPQHF,TGTGCCAGCAGCTTTGAAGGGCGGGGAAATCAGCCCCAGCATTTT
-,TRBD1,TRBV5-1,TRBJ2-6,CASSSTGGAGANVLTF,TGCGCCAGCAGCTCGACAGGGGGCGCTGGGGCCAACGTCCTGACTTTC
-,-,TRBV30,TRBJ1-1,CAWSVLVEAFF,TGTGCCTGGAGTGTTCTTGTTGAAGCTTTCTTT
-,TRBD1,TRBV5-4,TRBJ2-7,CASSFDRGSYEQYF,TGTGCCAGCAGCTTTGACAGGGGCTCCTACGAGCAGTACTTC
-,-,TRBV5-4,TRBJ2-3,CASSFAEDTQYF,TGTGCCAGCAGCTTTGCGGAAGATACGCAGTATTTT
-,-,TRBV7-2,TRBJ1-1,CASSRQRGNTEAFF,TGTGCCAGCAGCCGCCAGCGGGGGAACACTGAAGCTTTCTTT
-,-,TRBV15,TRBJ2-1,CATSRSTALPNNRFF,TGTGCCACCAGCCGTAGCACCGCCCTGCCAAATAATAGGTTCTTC
-,-,TRBV7-9,TRBJ2-1,CASSFTDYNEQFF,TGTGCCAGCAGCTTTACAGACTACAATGAGCAGTTCTTC
-,-,TRBV19,TRBJ2-1,CASSGTAIVREQFF,TGTGCCAGTAGCGGGACTGCGATTGTGAGAGAGCAGTTCTTC
-,-,TRBV29-1,TRBJ1-2,CSADLGQTNYGYTF,TGCAGCGCTGACCTAGGGCAGACTAACTATGGCTACACCTTC
-,-,TRBV28,TRBJ2-7,CASSFFDEQYF,TGTGCCAGCAGTTTCTTCGACGAGCAGTACTTC
-,TRBD2,TRBV7-9,TRBJ2-2,CASRTRLAGGPGTGELFF,TGTGCCAGCAGGACCCGACTAGCGGGGGGGCCGGGCACCGGGGAGCTGTTTTTT
once,-,TRBV18,TRBJ2-1,CASSSTSFTYNEQFF,TGTGCCAGCTCATCGACTAGTTTCACCTACAATGAGCAGTTCTTC
-,TRBD1,TRBV28,TRBJ1-5,CASSLGTGGSGQPQHF,TGTGCCAGCAGTTTAGGGACAGGGGGCTCGGGGCAGCCCCAGCATTTT
few,-,TRBV6-2/TRBV6-3,TRBJ1-5,CASSYPSGTAINQPQHF,TGTGCCAGCAGTTACCCCTCCGGGACCGCCATTAATCAGCCCCAGCATTTT
-,-,TRBV7-9,TRBJ1-1,CASTPGGLGTEAFF,TGTGCCAGCACCCCGGGGGGGCTGGGGACTGAAGCTTTCTTT
-,-,TRBV19,TRBJ2-2,CASSPLNREAGELFF,TGTGCCAGTAGCCCCCTAAACAGGGAGGCCGGGGAGCTGTTTTTT
-,-,TRBV7-2,TRBJ2-7,CASSLVFYEQYF,TGTGCCAGCAGCTTAGTCTTCTACGAGCAGTACTTC
-,TRBD1,TRBV30,TRBJ2-7,CAWSVGQGAYEQYF,TGTGCCTGGAGTGTAGGGCAGGGGGCATACGAGCAGTACTTC
-,-,TRBV27,TRBJ1-3,CASRQDNSGNTIYF,TGTGCCAGCAGGCAGGATAACTCTGGAAACACCATATATTTT
once,-,TRBV25-1,TRBJ1-2,CASRVNYGYTF,TGTGCCAGCAGGGTTAACTATGGCTACACCTTC
-,-,TRBV6-1,TRBJ2-7,CASSEELEGGSAAPYF,TGTGCCAGCAGTGAAGAGCTTGAGGGGGGCTCGGCGGCGCCGTACTTC
-,-,TRBV4-1,TRBJ2-2,CASSQELAAAADTGELFF,TGCGCCAGCAGCCAAGAGCTCGCGGCGGCGGCAGACACCGGGGAGCTGTTTTTT
-,-,TRBV6-5,TRBJ1-2,CASRMGGAADGYTF,TGTGCCAGCAGAATGGGGGGGGCGGCGGATGGCTACACCTTC
-,-,TRBV5-6,TRBJ2-4,CASSLISTGAERDIQYF,TGTGCCAGCAGCTTGATATCAACGGGGGCCGAGAGGGACATTCAGTACTTC
-,TRBD1,TRBV27,TRBJ2-3,CASSLTGGDSDTQYF,TGTGCCAGCAGCCTAACAGGGGGCGATTCAGATACGCAGTATTTT